Below are 31 T cell receptor beta chains sequenced from a single sample in a study of blood T cells in healthy people across ages. A J-beta primer mix and a sample-barcoded 5' primer were used in a second PCR of roughly 6 to 11 cycles. TCRdb independently ran MiXCR on the 5' RACE reads; one entry per CDR3 protein. The sample lists about 760,000 distinct CDR3 sequences; more than 50% were seen once. The specimen was blood. The receptors derive from a middle-aged man in good health.

This clonotype was counted between two and nine times. The V and J genes are TRBV24-1 and TRBJ2-5, with D unclear. The DNA matches TRBJ2-7 better at its end, which makes the J call doubtful. CDR1 and CDR2 from the germline V gene are KGHDR and SFDVKD. The CDR3 length is 14 residues. CDR3 amino acids: CATSDGGMNYEQYF. CDR3 coding DNA: TGTGCCACCAGTGATGGTGGGATGAACTACGAGCAGTACTTC.

The J gene is TRBJ2-6, the V gene TRBV13, with TRBD1 matching 9 bases. The junction had 11 bases not matched to a gene; V was cut back by 5 bases and J by 0 bases. This CDR3 comprises 19 residues. Germline values: CDR1 PRHDT, CDR2 FYEKMQ (reference sequence). The CDR3 protein is CASSPEGTGRLSGANVLTF. CDR3 DNA: TGTGCCAGCAGCCCTGAAGGGACAGGGCGTCTCTCTGGGGCCAACGTCCTGACTTTC.

This sequence joins TRBV9 and TRBJ2-5, with D perhaps TRBD1 (6 bases). Trimming shortened V by 4 bases and J by 2 bases, and 12 bases separated the two germline ends. CDR3 length: 14 amino acids. Germline V gene lookup returns CDR1 SGDLS and CDR2 YYNGEE. CDR3 loop: CASSPRDKQETQYF. The CDR3 region has the DNA TGTGCCAGCAGCCCGAGGGACAAACAAGAGACCCAGTACTTC. Full variable domain (missing parts from reference TRBV9 and TRBJ2-5): DSGVTQTPKHLITATGQRVTLRCSPRSGDLSVYWYQQSLDQGLQFLIQYYNGEERAKGNILERFSAQQFPDLHSELNLSSLELGDSALYFCASSPRDKQETQYFGPGTRLLVL.

To note about this clonotype: One end of the junction varies from germline; a read error may be responsible. This rearrangement joins TRBV25-1 to TRBJ2-3; unclear D gene. CDR3 size: 14 residues. CDR1 MGHDK and CDR2 SYGVNS come from the germline V gene. The CDR3 DNA reads as TGTGCCAGCAGTGAACGAATCAACACAGATACGCGGTATTTT. It yields the protein CASSERINTDTRYF.

The gene calls are TRBV4-2 and TRBJ1-2, with 9 bases lining up with TRBD1. The germline V gene has CDR1 LGHNA and CDR2 YNFKEQ. Unmatched junction bases numbered 6, after V lost 0 bases and J lost 7 bases. The CDR3 length is 15 residues. The CDR3 spells CASSQELQGASGYTF. The CDR3 DNA sequence: TGTGCCAGCAGCCAAGAACTACAGGGGGCTTCTGGCTACACCTTC.

The chain recombines TRBV27 with TRBJ2-7, with 7 bases that match TRBD1. In germline, CDR1 is MNHEY, CDR2 SMNVEV (reference sequence). The CDR3 totals 12 residues. V trimming: 8 bases; J trimming: 5 bases; junction bases outside the gene matches: 6. CDR3 nucleotide sequence: TGTGCCAGCTCGGGACAGTGGAACGAGCAGTACTTC. Encoded protein: CASSGQWNEQYF.

V is TRBV7-2 and J is TRBJ2-7; maybe TRBD2 (6 bases). The V gene's germline CDR1 is SGHTA and CDR2 FQGNSA. The CDR3 contains 15 residues. The germline V and J ends were trimmed by 1 base and 10 bases, with 20 bases remaining between them. The CDR3 DNA sequence: TGTGCCAGCAGCTTAGTTCGGACTACCCACCAGGCCCAGTACTTC. Its translation is CASSLVRTTHQAQYF.

V is TRBV7-2 and J is TRBJ2-5; perhaps TRBD1 as D (5 bases). Germline CDR1 is SGHTA and CDR2 is FQGNSA. The CDR3 sequence is 14 residues long. The V gene lost 4 bases and the J gene lost 1 base, with 10 bases spanning the gap. In DNA form, the CDR3 reads TGTGCCAGCAGCTCGTACAGGAGCCAAGAGACCCAGTACTTC. Protein: CASSSYRSQETQYF. Drawing the rest from reference TRBV7-2 and TRBJ2-5, the complete variable domain is GAGVSQSPSNKVTEKGKDVELRCDPISGHTALYWYRQSLGQGLEFLIYFQGNSAPDKSGLPSDRFSAERTGGSVSTLTIQRTQQEDSAVYLCASSSYRSQETQYFGPGTRLLVL.

Here the CDR3 reads CASSPSFSGSGNEQFF. For the CDR3, the DNA is TGTGCCAGCAGCCCAAGTTTTAGCGGGAGTGGGAATGAGCAGTTCTTC. V is TRBV11-3 and J is TRBJ2-1, with 9 bases identical to TRBD2. This CDR3 contains 16 residues. Germline values: CDR1 SGHNT, CDR2 YENEEA. V dropped 5 bases and J dropped 7; count of bases not matched to a gene: 12.

This clonotype was observed a single time. The chain uses TRBV5-6 and TRBJ2-7; 10 bases are shared with TRBD1. Gene TRBJ2-5 matches the end of the DNA better, so the J call may be wrong. The V gene's germline CDR1 is SGHDT and CDR2 YYEEEE. The CDR3 sequence is 15 residues long. CDR3 DNA: TGTGCCAGCAGCTCCATCGACAGGGGGCGGAAGACCCAGTACTTC. Translating gives CASSSIDRGRKTQYF.

The chain carries TRBV6-5 and TRBJ2-2; perhaps TRBD1 as D (6 bases). This CDR3 comprises 15 residues. Between the trimmed V and J ends, which lost 7 bases and 6 bases, there was a span of 18 bases. Germline lookup yields CDR1 MNHEY and CDR2 SVGAGI. For the CDR3, the DNA is TGTGCCAGCATGGTTGGGGGCGGGCTTCCCGGGGAGCTGTTTTTT. This sequence encodes CASMVGGGLPGELFF.

This clonotype came up a few times. The chain employs TRBV2 and TRBJ2-3, with 8 nucleotides matching TRBD2. This CDR3 spans 15 amino acids. CDR1 and CDR2 (germline): SNHLY, FYNNEI. V trimming: 4 bases; J trimming: 5 bases; junction bases outside the gene matches: 8. Written as DNA, the CDR3 is TGTGCCAGCAGTGCACTAGCGGTGGGTGGAGATACGCAGTATTTT. It encodes CASSALAVGGDTQYF.

The chain employs TRBV3-1 and TRBJ1-1; D uncertain. CDR1 is LGHDT and CDR2 is YNNKEL in the germline V gene (reference sequence). The CDR3 consists of 14 residues. The ends were cut back, 5 bases at V and 10 bases at J, with 20 bases in the middle. The CDR3 DNA sequence: TGTGCCAGCAGCTCACACCGGACCACTGAGGTAGCTTTCTTT. Residues: CASSSHRTTEVAFF.

This chain uses TRBV5-1 with TRBJ2-7; TRBD2 aligns across 13 bases. Germline CDR1 and CDR2: SGHRS and YFSETQ. Germline trimming cut 1 base from V and 0 bases from J; bases unmatched to any gene: 4. The CDR3 has 17 residues. The CDR3 coding sequence is TGCGCCAGCAGCTTGACTAGCGGGAGGGCCTCCTCCTACGAGCAGTACTTC. Translation gives CASSLTSGRASSYEQYF.

The V gene is TRBV12-3 or TRBV12-4, the J gene TRBJ2-7, with 9 bases lining up with TRBD2. After removal of 8 bases from V and 7 bases from J, the junction contained 15 bases not matched to a gene. This CDR3 contains 15 residues. CDR3 DNA: TGTGCCAGCCAACAACAGACTAGCGGAAACAATGAGCAGTACTTC. This gives the protein CASQQQTSGNNEQYF.

The genes are TRBV28 and TRBJ2-4, with 12 bases that match TRBD1. The CDR3 has 17 residues. Germline CDR1 is MDHEN and CDR2 is SYDVKM. The trim removed 3 bases at V and 3 bases at J, leaving 6 bases unmatched. The CDR3 nucleotides are TGTGCCAGCAGTTTCACCGGGACAGGGGGCGGCAAAAACATTCAGTACTTC. Its translation: CASSFTGTGGGKNIQYF.

The CDR3 spells CASSQDTGRGQETQYF. CDR3 in DNA: TGCGCCAGCAGCCAAGATACCGGACGGGGCCAAGAGACCCAGTACTTC. V and J are TRBV4-1 and TRBJ2-5, with D perhaps TRBD2 (5 bases). Trimming cost V 0 bases and J 1 base, with 12 bases left between them. The CDR3 is 16 residues long. Germline V lookup: CDR1 MGHRA, CDR2 YSYEKL.

In its sample, this clonotype was seen many times. The rearrangement joins TRBV6-4 to TRBJ2-6; TRBD1 matches at 10 bases. Losses at the gene ends were 2 bases for V and 0 bases for J; bases not matched to a gene: 7. The CDR3 consists of 19 residues. Germline V CDR1 and CDR2: MRHNA, SNTAGT. This CDR3 is CASSDPMGTGVSGANVLTF. The CDR3 coding sequence is TGTGCCAGCAGTGACCCCATGGGGACAGGGGTCTCTGGGGCCAACGTCCTGACTTTC.

Regarding this clonotype: One end of the junction is discordant with germline, which a read error may explain. V usage is TRBV20-1 and J usage is TRBJ1-1, with 9 bases aligning to TRBD1. In germline, CDR1 is DFQATT, CDR2 SNEGSKA (reference sequence). This CDR3 comprises 14 residues. CDR3 region: CSARATGGSPEAFF. The CDR3, as DNA: TGTAGTGCTAGAGCGACAGGGGGGTCTCCGGAAGCTTTCTTT.

V is TRBV6-1 and J is TRBJ2-5; D may match TRBD1 or TRBD2 (5 bases each). The better agreement between TRBJ2-7 and the DNA end casts doubt on the J call. Germline V lookup: CDR1 MNHNS, CDR2 SASEGT. This CDR3 region has 14 residues. The CDR3 loop is CASSSSGRYYEQYF. DNA of the CDR3: TGTGCCAGCAGCAGTTCAGGGAGATACTACGAGCAGTACTTC.

The V gene is TRBV20-1, the J gene TRBJ2-1; D is possibly TRBD2 (6 bases). V was pared by 0 bases and J by 0 bases, with 12 bases between. Germline CDR1 and CDR2: DFQATT and SNEGSKA (reference sequence). The CDR3 spans 16 residues. CDR3 sequence reads: CSARDLAGSSYNEQFF. As DNA, the CDR3 is TGCAGTGCTAGAGACCTCGCGGGGAGCTCCTACAATGAGCAGTTCTTC.

Only a few counts were recorded for this clonotype. The chain recombines TRBV20-1 with TRBJ2-7, with D possibly TRBD2 on 5 matching bases. Germline lookup yields CDR1 DFQATT and CDR2 SNEGSKA (reference sequence). The CDR3 has 14 amino acids. The germline V and J ends were trimmed by 3 bases and 3 bases, with 15 bases remaining between them. The CDR3 nucleotides read TGCAGTGCTAGGAACCCTACTAGATACTACGAGCAGTACTTC. This gives the protein CSARNPTRYYEQYF.

The chain has TRBV20-1 and TRBJ2-3, with TRBD2 matching 8 bases. The CDR3 loop spans 15 amino acids. Germline CDR1 DFQATT, CDR2 SNEGSKA (reference sequence). V trimming: 6 bases; J trimming: 5 bases; junction bases outside the gene matches: 13. The CDR3 loop is CSAGDSSGELDTQYF. The CDR3 DNA reads as TGCAGTGCGGGCGACAGTAGCGGGGAGTTAGATACGCAGTATTTT.

The rearrangement links TRBV5-6 to TRBJ2-7; D may be TRBD2 (5 bases). CDR3 length: 16 residues. CDR1 is SGHDT and CDR2 is YYEEEE in the germline V gene. Trimming removed 5 bases from V and 0 bases from J, with 18 bases in between. The CDR3 DNA reads TGTGCCAGCAGTTCTCAGACGGGATTTAGCTCCTACGAGCAGTACTTC. Translation gives CASSSQTGFSSYEQYF.

V and J are TRBV11-2 and TRBJ2-3; 8 positions match TRBD2. V shed 2 bases, J shed 4 bases, and the junction held 8 bases outside the gene matches. The V gene's germline CDR1 is SGHAT and CDR2 FQNNGV. CDR3 length equals 16 residues. The CDR3 DNA reads as TGTGCCAGCAGCTTATCCGGGGGGGCCGGGGCAGATACGCAGTATTTT. Its protein is CASSLSGGAGADTQYF.

The rearrangement joins TRBV18 to TRBJ2-4, with D tentatively TRBD1 or TRBD2 (5 bases each). The end of the DNA aligns better with TRBJ2-7, so the J call may be wrong. The CDR3 extends over 14 amino acids. Per germline, CDR1 KGHSH and CDR2 LQKENI. CDR3 coding DNA: TGTGCCAGCTCAAGGGACCCTCCCCCCTACGAGCAGTACTTC. The encoded protein is CASSRDPPPYEQYF.

This clonotype was detected a few times. The chain has TRBV3-1 and TRBJ2-3; TRBD2 matches 9 bases. Germline V gene sequence: CDR1 LGHDT, CDR2 YNNKEL (reference sequence). The CDR3 runs 16 residues. The V and J ends lost 4 bases and 2 bases, in that order; junction bases with no gene match: 7. This CDR3 reads CASSPLSSGATDTQYF. As DNA, the CDR3 is TGTGCCAGCAGCCCGCTATCTAGCGGGGCCACAGATACGCAGTATTTT.

The V and J genes are TRBV20-1 and TRBJ1-2, with D possibly TRBD1 on 6 matching bases. The CDR3 runs to 16 residues. Trimming pared 0 bases from V and 2 bases from J, leaving 16 bases between. Germline CDR1 and CDR2: DFQATT and SNEGSKA (reference sequence). The CDR3 DNA sequence: TGCAGTGCTAGAGAGGCGGGAGGTGGGGGCAACTATGGCTACACCTTC. The encoded protein is CSAREAGGGGNYGYTF.

The rearrangement links TRBV29-1 to TRBJ2-1, with D tentatively TRBD1 or TRBD2 (5 bases each). In germline, CDR1 is SQVTM, CDR2 ANQGSEA. Between the trimmed V and J ends, which lost 1 base and 4 bases, there was a span of 17 bases. This CDR3 region has 16 residues. CDR3 in amino acids: CSVEVGGPADYNEQFF. CDR3 sequence (DNA): TGCAGCGTTGAAGTTGGGGGTCCCGCAGATTACAATGAGCAGTTCTTC.

There are a few counts of this clonotype. This rearrangement joins TRBV7-9 to TRBJ2-7; D may be TRBD1 (5 bases). The V end lost 7 bases, the J end lost 4 bases, and 11 bases lay between the germline ends. CDR3 length: 12 amino acids. Germline-derived CDR1 and CDR2 are SEHNR and FQNEAQ (reference sequence). CDR3 loop: CASTQGVYEQYF. The CDR3 nucleotides read TGTGCCAGCACCCAGGGTGTGTACGAGCAGTACTTC. Supplemented by reference TRBV7-9 and TRBJ2-7, the full variable domain reads DTGVSQNPRHKITKRGQNVTFRCDPISEHNRLYWYRQTLGQGPEFLTYFQNEAQLEKSRLLSDRFSAERPKGSFSTLEIQRTEQGDSAMYLCASTQGVYEQYFGPGTRLTVT.

The J gene is TRBJ2-5, the V gene TRBV3-1, with D possibly TRBD1 on 6 matching bases. The CDR3 runs 17 residues. Per the germline V gene, CDR1 is LGHDT and CDR2 is YNNKEL (reference sequence). Trimming removed 1 base from V and 1 base from J, with 16 bases in between. CDR3 sequence: CASSQVGAGAFQETQYF. CDR3 coding DNA: TGTGCCAGCAGCCAAGTTGGGGCAGGGGCTTTCCAAGAGACCCAGTACTTC.